This T cell receptor beta chain was retrieved from a study of blood T cell repertoires in COVID-19. Across the study: Samples of COVID-19 (acute and convalescent) were obtained from the United States, Italy and Spain.

The CDR3 has 16 amino acids. The V gene lost 0 bases and the J gene lost 5 bases, with 16 bases spanning the gap. Germline assignment: CDR1 SGHTA and CDR2 FQGNSA. In the original analysis: Nucleated cell counts were estimated from reference gene primer amplification. Sequencing used immunoSEQ multiplex PCR; TCRdb keeps in-frame clones, though not all of them. Clone size and V and J calls were adopted from that table, with D and trimming inferred from the DNA. The sample includes about 260,000 clones, around nine tenths of them seen just once. The sequenced sample was peripheral blood. This clonotype originated in a woman aged 55-70 years with COVID-19, enrolled during active disease. This chain uses TRBV7-2 with TRBJ2-5; possibly TRBD2 for D (5 bases). The CDR3 spells CASSLAAGTREETQYF. The CDR3, as DNA: TGTGCCAGCAGCTTAGCGGCAGGTACGAGGGAGGAGACCCAGTACTTC.